The clone carrying this T cell receptor (beta chain) was recorded a few times. Its cognate antigen is unknown. The data were taken from a study of beta chain features in type 1 diabetes. Study findings and constraints: Type 1 diabetes patients showed a moderate but significant shortening of TCRB CDR3s in all four CD4+ subsets. Insertion counts at VDJ junctions were lower in type 1 diabetes patients, who also showed more deletions there.

This CDR3 spans 17 amino acids. CDR1 and CDR2 from the germline V gene are ENHRY and SYGVKD. J was trimmed by 4 bases and V by 4 bases; bases with no gene match: 8. Isolated RNA was reverse transcribed in full, so expressed TCRB transcripts were sequenced. This table comes from immunoSEQ multiplex PCR, and its TCRdb copy is limited to in-frame clones, with some not included. The sample contains 300,000 to 350,000 clones, about a tenth of which appear only once. Sort purity for all populations was recorded as exceeding 98%. The chain joins TRBV10-3 to TRBJ2-1, with 12 positions matching TRBD2. The clonotype comes from a man in his thirties or forties with type 1 diabetes. The sample comprised central memory CD4+ T cells from blood. CDR3: CAISGAGTSGLYNEQFF. The CDR3 coding sequence is TGTGCCATCAGTGGAGCCGGGACTAGCGGGTTGTACAATGAGCAGTTCTTC.